This TCR beta chain was found in a study of blood T cell repertoires in COVID-19. The wider study: From the United States, Italy and Spain came samples of acute and convalescent COVID-19. Sample material is recorded as cDNA or gDNA derived from T cells, B-cell-depleted T cells, or PBMCs.

This clone was observed once. The length of the CDR3 is 17 residues. V shed 4 bases, J shed 5 bases, and the junction held 12 bases outside the gene matches. Germline values: CDR1 SGHTA, CDR2 FQGNSA. Authors' processing steps: Estimates of nucleated cell counts were drawn from the amplification of reference gene primers. Generated by immunoSEQ multiplex PCR, the TCRdb table keeps only in-frame clones and is missing some. Clonal size and the V and J genes are those of that table, whereas D and trimming came from the DNA. The sample lists about 200,000 clones; just over 85% were seen once. Participants were aged about 18 to 90 years, lived in 20 to 25 US areas, and enrolled virtually.

The chain couples TRBV7-2 to TRBJ2-2; TRBD2 matches 8 bases. The clonotype originates from a woman aged 35 to 49 with acute COVID-19. Sequencing was carried out using PBMCs or T cells enriched from blood (not recorded which). The CDR3 here is CASSYGGVAGRTGELFF. The CDR3, as DNA: TGTGCCAGCAGCTATGGGGGGGTAGCGGGACGTACCGGGGAGCTGTTTTTT.